The entry below gives a single T cell receptor beta chain sequence along with its context. Its recognized antigen is unknown. Base qualities are not provided; no much larger clone lies one nucleotide away. CDR1 and CDR2 (SGHTA, FQGNSA) derive from the germline V gene. Relative to germline, V is missing 5 bases and J is missing 4 bases, with 6 bases of the junction outside any gene match. Spanning cysteine to phenylalanine, the CDR3 consists of 16 amino acids. The read is trimmed to its CDR3 DNA, 48 bases read in frame from base 1. The data derive from a study of blood T cell repertoires in COVID-19 (dated by TCRdb to between 2020 and 2021). Study-level background: Collaborator samples came from the United States, Italy and Spain and covered acute and convalescent phases of COVID-19. Where HLA class I and class II types were available, the types were taken from metadata supplied by the sample provider, not from assay-based typing. The prospective study material was composed of cDNA or gDNA derived from T cells, B-cell-depleted T cells, or PBMCs. Samples came from the ongoing ImmuneRACE study (first 160 participants) plus 1,254 subjects from 6 global collaborators. A de-identified subject ID, COVID-19 status, age in years and sex were almost always included in the sample metadata. Subjects who had been exposed to COVID-19, were actively infected with it, or had recovered from it provided the deeply sampled blood TCRbeta repertoires that made up the dataset. A freely available public database, intended as a resource for researchers studying the immune response to SARS-CoV-2, is where the repertoires were released. Findings and caveats that apply to the study as a whole: Clinical and demographic metadata were provided uncurated, with the amount varying by source and participant.

The immunoSEQ Assay, a bias-controlled multiplex PCR, was used to amplify TCRbeta CDR3 regions from genomic DNA. Per the source publication's procedure: The number of nucleated cells in each sample was estimated from the amplification of reference gene primers within the assay. To quantify the absolute abundance of each unique TCRbeta CDR3 rearrangement, sequence reads were collapsed and filtered. For each sample, productive Simpson clonality was calculated by taking the square root of Simpson's diversity index across productive rearrangements. What TCRdb holds here is the immuneACCESS table cut down to in-frame rearrangements. Part of the clones is not present; checked against another copy, under half of the missing clones reflect an unresolved V gene, and the others are unexplained. V and J calls and clone size are as listed in that table; D and trimming were resolved from the DNA. The sample has 50,000 or so clones on record, 65% to 90% of them singletons. Jointly, the top ten make up roughly 7% of the sample.

The collaborating institutions used their own protocols to collect whole blood in K2EDTA tubes. For TCRbeta analysis, collaborators shipped samples in one of three forms: frozen whole blood, isolated PBMCs, or DNA extracted from either of those sample types. The TCR comes from a man between 35 and 55 years old with acute or convalescent COVID-19. Sequences were obtained from peripheral blood. The chain links TRBV7-2 with TRBJ2-1; 12 nucleotides in the junction match TRBD2. The CDR3 reads as follows: CASSVQTSGGYNEQFF. Read as DNA, the sequence is TGTGCCAGCAGCGTTCAGACTAGCGGGGGTTACAATGAGCAGTTCTTC.